Listed below are T cell receptor beta chains from one sample, sequenced in a study of T cell changes during pregnancy in multiple sclerosis. Profiling relied on immunoSEQ multiplex PCR, and the TCRdb table lists in-frame clones only, not all of them. The sample lists 50,000 to 70,000 clones, around 90% occurring once. The sample was CD8+ T cells from peripheral blood mononuclear cells, taken before pregnancy. These TCRs come from a female donor with multiple sclerosis, enrolled in a pregnancy study. CDR3s include the opening cysteine and the closing phenylalanine or tryptophan. The order of the fields is D gene, J gene, V gene, clone size, CDR3 DNA, CDR3 protein. A D gene is named only where the DNA matches it firmly. Expanded clones are given a class, and other clones once, few, many or no size at all.

d_gene: TRBD2; j_gene: TRBJ2-1; v_gene: TRBV6-4; abundance: .; CDR3nt: TGTGCCAGCAGAGAGCGGGGGGGCAATGAGCAGTTCTTC; CDR3aa: CASRERGGNEQFF
d_gene: .; j_gene: TRBJ2-5; v_gene: TRBV29-1; abundance: .; CDR3nt: TGCAGCGTTGATGCCGGGGTTGGGCAAGAGACCCAGTACTTC; CDR3aa: CSVDAGVGQETQYF
d_gene: .; j_gene: TRBJ2-5; v_gene: TRBV7-3; abundance: .; CDR3nt: TGTGCCAGCAGCTTAATTGGCGGGGAGATCCAAGAGACCCAGTACTTC; CDR3aa: CASSLIGGEIQETQYF
d_gene: .; j_gene: TRBJ2-3; v_gene: TRBV28; abundance: .; CDR3nt: TGTGCCAGCAGTTTATCGGGGGATAAAGATACGCAGTATTTT; CDR3aa: CASSLSGDKDTQYF
d_gene: TRBD2; j_gene: TRBJ2-2; v_gene: TRBV9; abundance: .; CDR3nt: TGTGCCAGCAGCAACCGGCCCATAGACGGCGGGGGGAACACCGGGGAGCTGTTTTTT; CDR3aa: CASSNRPIDGGGNTGELFF
d_gene: .; j_gene: TRBJ2-5; v_gene: TRBV5-6; abundance: .; CDR3nt: TGTGCCAGCAGCCCGGGACTTAGGCGAGAGCAGTACTTC; CDR3aa: CASSPGLRREQYF
d_gene: .; j_gene: TRBJ1-5; v_gene: TRBV2; abundance: .; CDR3nt: TGTGCCAGCAGTTCATACAAGGACTATCAGCCCCAGCATTTT; CDR3aa: CASSSYKDYQPQHF
d_gene: TRBD2; j_gene: TRBJ2-3; v_gene: TRBV6-4; abundance: .; CDR3nt: TGTGCCAGCAGCAGTAGCGGGGGTCTGACAGATACGCAGTATTTT; CDR3aa: CASSSSGGLTDTQYF
d_gene: .; j_gene: TRBJ1-5; v_gene: TRBV7-9; abundance: .; CDR3nt: TGTGCCAGCAGCATACTTGATCAGCCCCAGCATTTT; CDR3aa: CASSILDQPQHF
d_gene: TRBD1; j_gene: TRBJ1-1; v_gene: TRBV27; abundance: .; CDR3nt: TGTGCCAGCAGTCAAACAGGGGGACGCACTGAAGCTTTCTTT; CDR3aa: CASSQTGGRTEAFF
d_gene: .; j_gene: TRBJ1-5; v_gene: TRBV19; abundance: .; CDR3nt: TGTGCCAGTACGTGGGAGTTCAATCAGCCCCAGCATTTT; CDR3aa: CASTWEFNQPQHF
d_gene: .; j_gene: TRBJ1-1; v_gene: TRBV9; abundance: .; CDR3nt: TGTGCCAGCAGCCCATTCAACACTGAAGCTTTCTTT; CDR3aa: CASSPFNTEAFF
d_gene: .; j_gene: TRBJ2-7; v_gene: TRBV7-9; abundance: .; CDR3nt: TGTGCCAGCAGCGCTAGCTTGGACCACTACGAGCAGTACTTC; CDR3aa: CASSASLDHYEQYF
d_gene: .; j_gene: TRBJ2-2; v_gene: TRBV9; abundance: once; CDR3nt: TGTGCCAGCAGCGTTGGGGGGGCCGGCGGGGAGCTGTTTTTT; CDR3aa: CASSVGGAGGELFF
d_gene: TRBD2; j_gene: TRBJ2-2; v_gene: TRBV2; abundance: .; CDR3nt: TGTGCCAGCAGGGCCAGCGGGGTTTCGCCCGGGGAGCTGTTTTTT; CDR3aa: CASRASGVSPGELFF
d_gene: .; j_gene: TRBJ1-2; v_gene: TRBV6-5; abundance: .; CDR3nt: TGTGCCAGCAGTAAAGTGGAGGGCGGCTGGGGCTACACCTTC; CDR3aa: CASSKVEGGWGYTF
d_gene: .; j_gene: TRBJ2-7; v_gene: TRBV6-1; abundance: .; CDR3nt: TGTGCCACTACGGACTCGAAGCAGTACTTC; CDR3aa: CATTDSKQYF
d_gene: .; j_gene: TRBJ1-1; v_gene: TRBV30; abundance: .; CDR3nt: TGTGCCTGGGGAGGACAGTACAACACTGAAGCTTTCTTT; CDR3aa: CAWGGQYNTEAFF
d_gene: TRBD1; j_gene: TRBJ1-1; v_gene: TRBV7-9; abundance: .; CDR3nt: TGTGCCAGCAGCTCGCAGACAGGGGTCGACACTGAAGCTTTCTTT; CDR3aa: CASSSQTGVDTEAFF
d_gene: TRBD1; j_gene: TRBJ1-1; v_gene: TRBV27; abundance: .; CDR3nt: TGTGCCAGCAGTTTATCCGCGGGGACAGGGGAAGCTTTCTTT; CDR3aa: CASSLSAGTGEAFF
d_gene: .; j_gene: TRBJ1-6; v_gene: TRBV13; abundance: once; CDR3nt: TGTGCCAGCAGCCGTGGGGGGGTGGTTCCCCTCCACTTT; CDR3aa: CASSRGGVVPLHF
d_gene: TRBD2; j_gene: TRBJ2-3; v_gene: TRBV14; abundance: .; CDR3nt: TGTGCCAGCAGCCTTAGCGGGGGGGCTCTTACGCAGTATTTT; CDR3aa: CASSLSGGALTQYF
d_gene: TRBD1; j_gene: TRBJ1-5; v_gene: TRBV30; abundance: .; CDR3nt: TGTGCCTGGAGTCCAGGGGGAGTCAATCAGCCCCAGCATTTT; CDR3aa: CAWSPGGVNQPQHF
d_gene: TRBD1; j_gene: TRBJ1-2; v_gene: TRBV7-9; abundance: .; CDR3nt: TGTGCCAGCAGCTTGACAGGGGCCGTCTACACCTTC; CDR3aa: CASSLTGAVYTF
d_gene: TRBD1; j_gene: TRBJ2-3; v_gene: TRBV18; abundance: once; CDR3nt: TGTGCCAGCTCATCCGGGACAGGGATGCGAGATACGCAGTATTTT; CDR3aa: CASSSGTGMRDTQYF
d_gene: TRBD1; j_gene: TRBJ2-7; v_gene: TRBV7-9; abundance: .; CDR3nt: TGTGCCAGCAGCTTAGAGAACAGGGGGTGGGACGAGCAGTACTTC; CDR3aa: CASSLENRGWDEQYF
d_gene: TRBD2; j_gene: TRBJ2-7; v_gene: TRBV7-8; abundance: once; CDR3nt: TGTGCCAGCAGCTTAGCAAAAGAAGGCGGCGTGGGGACTAGCGGGGGCTACGAGCAGTACTTC; CDR3aa: CASSLAKEGGVGTSGGYEQYF
d_gene: .; j_gene: TRBJ2-1; v_gene: TRBV11-2; abundance: .; CDR3nt: TGTGCCAGCAGCGGGCAGGTAGCGGCCCCCTACAATGAGCAGTTCTTC; CDR3aa: CASSGQVAAPYNEQFF
d_gene: .; j_gene: TRBJ2-1; v_gene: TRBV2; abundance: .; CDR3nt: TGTGCCAGCAGCCGGACAGCCCGGAGCTCCTACAATGAGCAGTTCTTC; CDR3aa: CASSRTARSSYNEQFF
d_gene: .; j_gene: TRBJ1-2; v_gene: TRBV13; abundance: .; CDR3nt: TGTGCCAGCAGCTTAGACAGGGCACACTATGGCTACACCTTC; CDR3aa: CASSLDRAHYGYTF
d_gene: TRBD1; j_gene: TRBJ2-1; v_gene: TRBV4-1; abundance: .; CDR3nt: TGCGCCAGCAGCCAAGGTCTAGGACAGGGGGACAATGAGCAGTTCTTC; CDR3aa: CASSQGLGQGDNEQFF
d_gene: .; j_gene: TRBJ2-1; v_gene: TRBV14; abundance: .; CDR3nt: TGTGCCAGCAATCGCAGGGCTCGGGACAATGAGCAGTTCTTC; CDR3aa: CASNRRARDNEQFF
d_gene: .; j_gene: TRBJ1-2; v_gene: TRBV6-5; abundance: .; CDR3nt: TGTGCCAGCAGTTACTCGGGGGGGGCTCGGGGCTACACCTTC; CDR3aa: CASSYSGGARGYTF
d_gene: TRBD2; j_gene: TRBJ2-1; v_gene: TRBV13; abundance: once; CDR3nt: TGTGCCAGCAGCCCCGCTAGTAGCGGGGTTTACAATGAGCAGTTCTTC; CDR3aa: CASSPASSGVYNEQFF
d_gene: .; j_gene: TRBJ2-7; v_gene: TRBV28; abundance: few; CDR3nt: TGTGCCAGCAGTTTACCAGGGGACCACGAGCAGTACTTC; CDR3aa: CASSLPGDHEQYF
d_gene: .; j_gene: TRBJ2-1; v_gene: TRBV19; abundance: .; CDR3nt: TGTGCCAGTAGTATAAACGAAGGGGTCGGCTACAATGAGCAGTTCTTC; CDR3aa: CASSINEGVGYNEQFF
d_gene: .; j_gene: TRBJ2-1; v_gene: TRBV6-1; abundance: .; CDR3nt: TGTGCCAGCAGTGAAGTCTCAGACTACAATGAGCAGTTCTTC; CDR3aa: CASSEVSDYNEQFF
d_gene: .; j_gene: TRBJ2-2; v_gene: TRBV19; abundance: .; CDR3nt: TGTGCCAGTAGCCATAGTCCCGGGGAGCTGTTTTTT; CDR3aa: CASSHSPGELFF
d_gene: .; j_gene: TRBJ1-1; v_gene: TRBV6-5; abundance: .; CDR3nt: TGTGCCAGCAGCTCGATGACAGAAGCTTTCTTT; CDR3aa: CASSSMTEAFF
d_gene: TRBD1; j_gene: TRBJ1-1; v_gene: TRBV28; abundance: .; CDR3nt: TGTGCCAGCAGTTTCCGGGACAGGGAGGTTGGAACTGAAGCTTTCTTT; CDR3aa: CASSFRDREVGTEAFF
d_gene: .; j_gene: TRBJ1-2; v_gene: TRBV5-1; abundance: .; CDR3nt: TGCGCCAGCAGCTTGACGCCACTGGAGGGCTGGCATGGCTACACCTTC; CDR3aa: CASSLTPLEGWHGYTF
d_gene: .; j_gene: TRBJ1-5; v_gene: TRBV19; abundance: .; CDR3nt: TGTGCCAGTAGTATAGCGGGGGTGGGAGGACAGCCCCAGCATTTT; CDR3aa: CASSIAGVGGQPQHF
d_gene: .; j_gene: TRBJ2-7; v_gene: TRBV7-2; abundance: .; CDR3nt: TGTGCCAGCAGCCGAGGTTCGGACTGGGCGTACGAGCAGTACTTC; CDR3aa: CASSRGSDWAYEQYF
d_gene: .; j_gene: TRBJ1-1; v_gene: TRBV19; abundance: .; CDR3nt: TGTGCCAGTAGTATAAAAGGCCTAGACACTGAAGCTTTCTTT; CDR3aa: CASSIKGLDTEAFF